This TCR beta chain came from a study of blood T cell repertoires in COVID-19. For the study at large: Material from acute and convalescent COVID-19 was sourced from the United States, Italy and Spain. T cells, B-cell-depleted T cells, or PBMCs provided the cDNA or gDNA that served as material.

Looked up from germline, CDR1 is MNHEY and CDR2 is SVGAGI. This CDR3 has 14 residues. V gave up 6 bases and J gave up 10 bases; unmatched junction bases: 9. Under the authors' procedure: Scientists estimated how many nucleated cells there were by amplifying reference gene primers. Data came from immunoSEQ multiplex PCR; TCRdb stores just in-frame clones and leaves some out. For V, J and clone size, that table is used; D and trimming come from the DNA. The data show 4,900 or so clones, roughly two thirds seen once. Sequences were obtained from peripheral blood. The source of this sequence is a human donor in a cohort sampled during active COVID-19. The chain has TRBV6-5 and TRBJ1-6; 7 bases match TRBD1. The DNA for the CDR3 is TGTGCCAGCAGGAATACAGGGGCGGGGTCACCCCTCCACTTT. It specifies CASRNTGAGSPLHF.